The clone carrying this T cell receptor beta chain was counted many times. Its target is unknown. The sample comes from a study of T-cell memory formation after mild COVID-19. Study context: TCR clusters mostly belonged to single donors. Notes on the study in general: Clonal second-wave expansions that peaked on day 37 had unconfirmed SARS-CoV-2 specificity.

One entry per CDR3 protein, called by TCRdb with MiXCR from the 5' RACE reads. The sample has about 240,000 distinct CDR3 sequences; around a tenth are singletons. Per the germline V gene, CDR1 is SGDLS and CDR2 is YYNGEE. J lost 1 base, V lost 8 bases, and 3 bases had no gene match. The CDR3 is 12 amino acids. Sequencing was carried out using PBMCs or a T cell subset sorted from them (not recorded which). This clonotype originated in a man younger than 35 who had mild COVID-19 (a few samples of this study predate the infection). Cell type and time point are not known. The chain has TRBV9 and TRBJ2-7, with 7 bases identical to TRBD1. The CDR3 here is CARQGPSYEQYF. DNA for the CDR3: TGTGCCAGACAGGGGCCTTCCTACGAGCAGTACTTC.